Sequencing of this T cell receptor beta chain was carried out in a study of cytomegalovirus exposure and HLA in healthy donors. 60 Vbeta and 13 Jbeta primers were used in PCR. Sequenced by immunoSEQ multiplex PCR; TCRdb stores in-frame clones only, minus some. The sample carries 130,000 to 150,000 clones, around 85% recorded once. Germline V gene sequence: CDR1 SQVTM, CDR2 ANQGSEA. The CDR3 covers 12 residues. V was trimmed by 7 bases and J by 1 base, leaving 10 bases between them. The chain carries TRBV29-1 and TRBJ1-2; no firm D call. The specimen was PBMCs. This TCR came from a woman in her forties or fifties in good health and CMV-seropositive. Here the CDR3 reads CSAHTVNYGYTF. CDR3 DNA: TGCAGCGCTCACACCGTTAACTATGGCTACACCTTC.